One and the same sample provided the 5 T cell receptor beta chains below, sequenced in a study of blood T cell repertoires in COVID-19. Clones were read by immunoSEQ multiplex PCR, and TCRdb kept only the in-frame ones, dropping some. This sample has approximately 400,000 clones, with over 65% found just once. Sample: peripheral blood. These receptors were obtained from a human donor with acute or convalescent COVID-19. The donor label of this sample is uncertain.

The chain employs TRBV5-1 and TRBJ1-1, with TRBD1 matching 8 bases. V lost 4 bases to trimming and J lost 1 base; unmatched junction nucleotides: 6. The V gene's germline CDR1 is SGHRS and CDR2 YFSETQ. This CDR3 region has 15 residues. CDR3 loop: CASSITGGPNTEAFF. The CDR3 DNA sequence: TGCGCCAGCAGCATTACAGGGGGACCGAACACTGAAGCTTTCTTT.

This sequence joins TRBV9 and TRBJ2-1, with 12 bases aligning to TRBD2. Unmatched junction bases numbered 5, after V lost 3 bases and J lost 10 bases. The CDR3 is 14 amino acids. The V gene's germline CDR1 is SGDLS and CDR2 YYNGEE. CDR3 coding DNA: TGTGCCAGCAGCGCGACTAGCGGGAGAGGAGAGCAGTTCTTC. Translating it yields CASSATSGRGEQFF.

This chain joins TRBV6-6 and TRBJ2-7; 7 bases fit TRBD1. Germline values: CDR1 MNHNY, CDR2 SVGAGI (reference sequence). With 4 bases clipped from V and 5 bases from J, the junction kept 8 bases outside the gene matches. CDR3 length: 14 amino acids. DNA for the CDR3: TGTGCCAGCAGTTGGGTGAGACAGGGAGACGAGCAGTACTTC. It specifies CASSWVRQGDEQYF.

V and J are TRBV5-8 and TRBJ1-1; 9 bases align to TRBD1. The CDR3 contains 16 residues. CDR1 is SGHTS and CDR2 is YDEGEE in the germline V gene. V gave up 4 bases and J gave up 2 bases; unmatched junction bases: 9. CDR3 loop: CASSTGQGMGNTEAFF. Here the CDR3 DNA reads TGTGCCAGCAGCACGGGACAGGGAATGGGTAACACTGAAGCTTTCTTT.

J is TRBJ1-2 and V is TRBV11-2; D perhaps matches TRBD1 (6 bases). V dropped 1 base and J dropped 6 bases, with 15 bases sitting between them. CDR1 and CDR2 (germline): SGHAT, FQNNGV. The CDR3 contains 15 residues. The CDR3 loop is CASSLGGGGKDGYTF. The CDR3 nucleotides are TGTGCCAGCAGCTTAGGGGGGGGCGGAAAGGATGGCTACACCTTC.